This T cell receptor beta chain was recovered during a study of T cells and copy number aberrations in small-cell lung cancer. Findings and limits, study-wide: Adjacent lung showed higher T-cell richness and clonality than tumors; density difference nonsignificant.

The germline CDR1 and CDR2 sequences are GTSNPN and SVGIG (reference sequence). With 4 bases removed from V and 7 bases from J, the gap between germline ends came to 16 bases. The CDR3 runs to 13 residues. This table comes from immunoSEQ multiplex PCR, and its TCRdb copy is limited to in-frame clones, with some not included. The sample has fewer than 3,000 clones, roughly 82% seen once; the top ten hold around 5%. Each donor had smoking or heavy second-hand smoke exposure. Remarks on this clone: Its matching antigen is unknown.

This TCR came from a woman aged 45 to 65 with small cell lung cancer. Sequencing was carried out using normal tissue next to the tumor. This chain joins TRBV30 and TRBJ1-2, with TRBD1 as a possible D gene (5 bases). The CDR3: CAWTVKGWSGYTF. Here the CDR3 DNA reads TGTGCCTGGACCGTGAAGGGGTGGAGTGGCTACACCTTC.